Below, one T cell receptor beta chain is given with its context. Trimming removed 8 bases from V and 2 bases from J, with 10 bases in between. This CDR3 has 12 residues. Per germline, CDR1 MNHEY and CDR2 SMNVEV (reference sequence). This record comes from a study of T-cell reconstitution after alpha-beta-depleted transplantation in children. A library of TCRbeta sequences, prepared with unique molecular identifiers, was generated. A single record per CDR3 protein comes from TCRdb applying MiXCR to the PCR reads. The sample has about 600,000 distinct CDR3 sequences, 10% seen once. The chain links TRBV27 to TRBJ2-7; D not resolved. The sequence was collected from a human donor who donated a stem cell graft to a child with acute myeloid leukemia. The sequencing here drew on PBMCs from the stem cell graft donor, taken from the stem cell graft. The CDR3 DNA follows: TGTGCCAGCGGGCTCGGAACCTACGAGCAGTACTTC. Residues: CASGLGTYEQYF.